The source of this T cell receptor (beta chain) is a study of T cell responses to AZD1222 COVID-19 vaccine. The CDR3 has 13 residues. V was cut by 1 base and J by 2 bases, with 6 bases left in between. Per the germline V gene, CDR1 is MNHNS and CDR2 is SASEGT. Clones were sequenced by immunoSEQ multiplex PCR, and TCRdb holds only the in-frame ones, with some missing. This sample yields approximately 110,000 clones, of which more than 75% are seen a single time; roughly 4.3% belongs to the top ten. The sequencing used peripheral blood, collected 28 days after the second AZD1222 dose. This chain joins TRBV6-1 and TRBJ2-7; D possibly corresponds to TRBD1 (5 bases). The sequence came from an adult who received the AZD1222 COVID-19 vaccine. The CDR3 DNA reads TGTGCCAGCAGTGAAGAGACAGCCTACGAGCAGTACTTC. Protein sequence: CASSEETAYEQYF.